The rows below give T cell receptor beta chains drawn from one sample of a study of cytomegalovirus exposure and HLA in healthy donors. Assay: immunoSEQ multiplex PCR; the TCRdb copy retains only in-frame clones and omits some. The table records about 190,000 clones, around four fifths of them present only once. Sample: PBMCs. These receptors were obtained from a young woman in good health and CMV-seronegative. The CDR3 runs from the conserved cysteine through the conserved F or W. Each record gives: D gene, clone size, J gene, V gene, CDR3 protein, CDR3 DNA. A D gene is named only where the DNA matches it firmly. Clone sizes are given selectively: once, few, many, or a class where the clone is expanded.

>.|once|TRBJ2-3|TRBV7-7
CASSPVAGDTQYF
TGTGCCAGCAGCCCGGTCGCCGGGGATACGCAGTATTTT
>.|.|TRBJ2-7|TRBV27
CASSLSLIGDYEQYF
TGTGCCAGCAGTTTATCACTGATTGGGGACTACGAGCAGTACTTC
>TRBD1|few|TRBJ1-1|TRBV7-9
CASSSGDSGYTEAFF
TGTGCCAGCAGCTCCGGGGACAGTGGGTACACTGAAGCTTTCTTT
>TRBD2|once|TRBJ2-3|TRBV7-9
CASSSPRTSGGASTDTQYF
TGTGCCAGCAGCTCCCCTAGGACTAGCGGGGGGGCTAGCACAGATACGCAGTATTTT
>TRBD2|.|TRBJ2-3|TRBV5-1
CASSLAKGGINTDTQYF
TGCGCCAGCAGCTTGGCTAAGGGAGGGATTAACACAGATACGCAGTATTTT
>.|.|TRBJ2-1|TRBV27
CASSGAGGSLRPQFF
TGTGCCAGCAGTGGCGCTGGCGGTTCACTTCGCCCCCAGTTCTTC
>.|.|TRBJ2-6|TRBV29-1
CSVRRNSGANVLTF
TGCAGCGTCCGGAGAAACTCTGGGGCCAACGTCCTGACTTTC
>.|.|TRBJ1-1|TRBV2
CASSKTWNTEAFF
TGTGCCAGCAGTAAAACATGGAACACTGAAGCTTTCTTT
>.|.|TRBJ2-7|TRBV15
CATSRDFLSYEQYF
TGTGCCACCAGCAGAGACTTCCTCTCCTACGAGCAGTACTTC
>TRBD2|few|TRBJ2-1|TRBV7-9
CASTSGANEQFF
TGTGCTTCTACTAGCGGGGCAAATGAGCAGTTCTTC
>TRBD2|.|TRBJ2-3|TRBV6-4
CASSAALAGSSDTQYF
TGTGCCAGCAGTGCCGCCCTAGCGGGGAGTTCAGATACGCAGTATTTT
>.|few|TRBJ2-7|TRBV4-1
CASSQGESSSYEQYF
TGCGCCAGCAGCCAGGGAGAGAGTTCATCCTACGAGCAGTACTTC
>TRBD1|.|TRBJ1-5|TRBV15
CATSRDGTGVPNQPQHF
TGTGCCACCAGCAGAGATGGGACAGGAGTGCCCAATCAGCCCCAGCATTTT
>TRBD2|.|TRBJ2-7|TRBV18
CASSPTSGSSYEQYF
TGTGCCAGCTCACCAACTAGCGGGAGCTCCTACGAGCAGTACTTC
>.|.|TRBJ2-7|TRBV19
CASSRDRDFTYEQYF
TGTGCCAGTAGTCGCGACAGGGACTTCACCTACGAGCAGTACTTC
>.|once|TRBJ1-2|TRBV19
CASKQGSSGYTF
TGTGCCAGTAAACAGGGAAGTAGCGGCTACACCTTC
>.|.|TRBJ2-1|TRBV6-5
CASSLSPSEEGEQFF
TGTGCCAGCAGCCTCTCCCCGAGCGAGGAAGGTGAGCAGTTCTTC
>TRBD2|.|TRBJ2-7|TRBV14
CASSQEHGRPAGASYEQYF
TGTGCCAGCAGCCAAGAGCATGGACGGCCGGCGGGAGCGTCCTACGAGCAGTACTTC
>TRBD2|.|TRBJ2-3|TRBV5-1
CASSLAGTSGGATDTQYF
TGCGCCAGCAGCTTGGCCGGGACTAGCGGGGGGGCCACAGATACGCAGTATTTT
>.|.|TRBJ2-2|TRBV29-1
CSVAGQGVNTGELFF
TGCAGCGTTGCAGGGCAGGGCGTTAACACCGGGGAGCTGTTTTTT
>TRBD2|.|TRBJ2-7|TRBV18
CASSPTSGGARYEQYF
TGTGCCAGCTCACCGACCAGCGGGGGGGCTCGATACGAGCAGTACTTC
>TRBD2|.|TRBJ2-2|TRBV28
CASRGGGNTGELFF
TGTGCCAGCAGAGGCGGGGGGAACACCGGGGAGCTGTTTTTT
>.|.|TRBJ2-7|TRBV30
CAWRGALTYEQYF
TGTGCCTGGAGAGGGGCGCTCACCTACGAGCAGTACTTC
>TRBD2|once|TRBJ2-3|TRBV27
CASSLGPPSGATDTQYF
TGTGCCAGCAGTTTAGGTCCGCCTAGCGGAGCCACAGATACGCAGTATTTT
>TRBD1|.|TRBJ1-1|TRBV10-1
CASSERTGMNTEAFF
TGCGCCAGCAGCGAACGGACAGGGATGAACACTGAAGCTTTCTTT
>TRBD2|.|TRBJ2-1|TRBV6-5
CASSLAGLYNEQFF
TGTGCCAGCAGTTTAGCGGGGCTTTACAATGAGCAGTTCTTC
>TRBD2|few|TRBJ2-7|TRBV2
CASRVAGAAYEQYF
TGTGCCAGCAGGGTAGCGGGGGCTGCCTACGAGCAGTACTTC
>.|few|TRBJ2-7|TRBV11-3
CASSSEGSYEQYF
TGTGCCAGCAGCTCGGAGGGGTCCTACGAGCAGTACTTC
>.|few|TRBJ2-1|TRBV6-5
CASSYSPGVSYNEQFF
TGTGCCAGCAGTTACTCCCCCGGGGTCTCCTACAATGAGCAGTTCTTC
>.|.|TRBJ2-7|TRBV6-1
CASSDGASASYEQYF
TGTGCCAGCAGTGACGGTGCTTCGGCTAGCTACGAGCAGTACTTC
>.|few|TRBJ1-5|TRBV10-3
CAISELEGASNQPQHF
TGTGCCATCAGTGAGTTGGAAGGAGCCAGCAATCAGCCCCAGCATTTT
>TRBD2|.|TRBJ2-7|TRBV7-2
CASSFDTSGAYEQYF
TGTGCCAGCAGCTTCGATACTAGCGGTGCCTACGAGCAGTACTTC
>TRBD1|.|TRBJ2-7|TRBV6-4
CASSVTGASYEQYF
TGTGCCAGCAGTGTCACAGGGGCGTCTTACGAGCAGTACTTC
>TRBD1|.|TRBJ2-7|TRBV19
CASSTGAEQYF
TGTGCCAGTAGCACAGGGGCCGAGCAGTACTTC
>.|.|TRBJ1-3|TRBV5-1
CASSLPSGSGSGNTIYF
TGCGCCAGCAGCTTACCAAGCGGCAGTGGCTCTGGAAACACCATATATTTT
>TRBD2|.|TRBJ2-7|TRBV10-3
CAINRGSNYEQYF
TGTGCCATCAATCGCGGGAGCAATTACGAGCAGTACTTC
>TRBD2|.|TRBJ2-1|TRBV19
CASSHNPGLANNEQFF
TGTGCCAGTAGTCATAATCCGGGACTAGCGAACAATGAGCAGTTCTTC